The 19 T cell receptor beta chains below come from one sample, sequenced in a study of T cells and copy number aberrations in small-cell lung cancer. Profiled with immunoSEQ multiplex PCR; TCRdb holds only in-frame clones, not every one. Here the sample spans 6,000 or so clones, approximately 76% being singletons. Sequenced input: tumor tissue. The receptors shown here come from a man aged 45 to 65 with small cell lung cancer.

The V gene is TRBV29-1, the J gene TRBJ2-3, with 8 bases matching TRBD2. This CDR3 has 15 residues. Germline trimming cut 5 bases from V and 6 bases from J; bases unmatched to any gene: 13. The germline V gene has CDR1 SQVTM and CDR2 ANQGSEA. For the CDR3, the DNA is TGCAGCGTTCCTCTAGCGGGCACGGGAGGGGATACGCAGTATTTT. It codes for CSVPLAGTGGDTQYF.

This chain uses TRBV5-1 with TRBJ1-2, with 8 nucleotides matching TRBD1. Germline loops: CDR1 SGHRS, CDR2 YFSETQ. CDR3 length: 13 amino acids. V lost 5 bases to trimming and J lost 1 base; unmatched junction nucleotides: 1. CDR3 loop: CASRQGGNYGYTF. The CDR3 bases are TGCGCCAGCAGACAGGGGGGTAACTATGGCTACACCTTC.

This clone was detected a few times. This rearrangement joins TRBV2 to TRBJ2-5, with D perhaps TRBD2 (6 bases). Germline V CDR1 and CDR2: SNHLY, FYNNEI. The V and J ends lost 3 bases and 5 bases respectively, with 13 bases between them. The CDR3 covers 14 residues. DNA for the CDR3: TGTGCCAGCAGTGATACAGGAGGAGGGGAGACCCAGTACTTC. It codes for CASSDTGGGETQYF.

This chain connects TRBV9 to TRBJ2-7, with 13 nucleotides matching TRBD2. The CDR3 is 16 amino acids. The germline V gene has CDR1 SGDLS and CDR2 YYNGEE. After removal of 3 bases from V and 5 bases from J, the junction contained 8 bases not matched to a gene. This chain's CDR3 is CASSGPLAGGPDEQYF. In nucleotides, the CDR3 is TGTGCCAGCAGCGGACCACTAGCGGGAGGGCCTGACGAGCAGTACTTC.

This chain joins TRBV9 and TRBJ1-4, with 8 bases identical to TRBD1. Germline CDR1 SGDLS, CDR2 YYNGEE. This CDR3 spans 15 amino acids. V shed 5 bases, J shed 3 bases, and the junction held 6 bases outside the gene matches. CDR3 sequence (DNA): TGTGCCAGCAGTACCCTGGGACAGGCTAATGAAAAACTGTTTTTT. Translation: CASSTLGQANEKLFF.

CDR3 protein: CASSSTLGDSFPEQYF. In nucleotides, the CDR3 is TGTGCCAGCAGCTCCACCTTGGGGGACAGTTTCCCCGAGCAGTACTTC. This chain joins TRBV7-9 and TRBJ2-5; 7 bases match TRBD1. The J call may be incorrect, as the DNA end agrees better with TRBJ2-7. Germline V gene data show CDR1 as SEHNR and CDR2 as FQNEAQ (reference sequence). The CDR3 covers 16 residues.

V gene TRBV5-1 combines with J gene TRBJ2-7; maybe TRBD2 (5 bases). Germline V gene data show CDR1 as SGHRS and CDR2 as YFSETQ. V lost 2 bases to trimming and J lost 7 bases, with 7 bases between them. This CDR3 is 11 amino acids long. This CDR3 is CASSLAEEQYF. CDR3 DNA: TGCGCCAGCAGCTTAGCGGAGGAGCAGTACTTC.

In this sample, this clone is medium-sized. The rearrangement links TRBV5-4 to TRBJ2-5; 8 positions match TRBD2. The CDR3 sequence is 18 residues long. Germline CDR1 and CDR2: SGHNT and YYREEE (reference sequence). With 4 bases clipped from V and 0 bases from J, the junction kept 14 bases outside the gene matches. CDR3 DNA sequence: TGTGCCAGCAGCACGCTGGGTCGCGGGGGGATGGACCAAGAGACCCAGTACTTC. Its translation is CASSTLGRGGMDQETQYF.

The chain is built from TRBV29-1 and TRBJ2-1, with 11 bases that match TRBD2. The V gene end was trimmed by 8 bases and the J gene end by 7 bases; junction bases not matched to a gene: 7. The CDR3 consists of 13 residues. CDR1 SQVTM and CDR2 ANQGSEA come from the germline V gene. CDR3 nucleotide sequence: TGCAGCATACTAGCGGGAGACCGGAATGAGCAGTTCTTC. As protein: CSILAGDRNEQFF.

The rearrangement uses TRBV29-1 and TRBJ2-7; unclear D gene. Germline V gene data show CDR1 as SQVTM and CDR2 as ANQGSEA. The CDR3 runs 14 residues. Deletions cut 3 bases from V and 2 bases from J, with 14 bases between. The CDR3 here is CSVDGTAVTYEQYF. The CDR3 DNA is TGCAGCGTTGATGGTACAGCAGTTACCTACGAGCAGTACTTC.

The V gene is TRBV5-4, the J gene TRBJ1-1; D is unclear. Germline V CDR1 and CDR2: SGHNT, YYREEE (reference sequence). This CDR3 region has 15 residues. Trimming cost V 4 bases and J 0 bases, with 13 bases left between them. The CDR3 loop reads CASSSGDGMNTEAFF. Written as DNA, the CDR3 is TGTGCCAGCAGCAGCGGCGACGGTATGAACACTGAAGCTTTCTTT.

The chain is built from TRBV30 and TRBJ2-5; no definite D call. The J call is doubtful: the DNA matches TRBJ2-7 better. CDR3 length equals 13 residues. The germline CDR1 and CDR2 sequences are GTSNPN and SVGIG (reference sequence). In nucleotides, the CDR3 is TGTGCCTGGAGTGTAACCAGAGCCTACGAGCAGTACTTC. Translation: CAWSVTRAYEQYF.

The V gene is TRBV11-3, the J gene TRBJ2-3; TRBD1 matches 12 bases. J was trimmed by 2 bases and V by 10 bases; bases with no gene match: 13. CDR1 and CDR2 from the germline V gene are SGHNT and YENEEA. This CDR3 contains 17 residues. In DNA form, the CDR3 reads TGTGCCACCGCGGCGGGGGACAGGGGGCCCCACACAGATACGCAGTATTTT. Protein sequence: CATAAGDRGPHTDTQYF.

This clone was detected once. V gene TRBV2 combines with J gene TRBJ2-7; D assignment may be TRBD1 or TRBD2 (5 bases each). CDR1 and CDR2 from the germline V gene are SNHLY and FYNNEI. The CDR3 loop spans 14 amino acids. The germline V and J ends were trimmed by 1 base and 3 bases, with 10 bases remaining between them. CDR3 DNA sequence: TGTGCCAGCAGTGAAGATGGGGCGGGCTACGAGCAGTACTTC. Translating it yields CASSEDGAGYEQYF.

The rearrangement joins TRBV28 to TRBJ1-2; 11 bases line up with TRBD1. There are 15 residues in the CDR3. Losses at the gene ends were 4 bases for V and 3 bases for J; bases not matched to a gene: 4. Germline V gene sequence: CDR1 MDHEN, CDR2 SYDVKM. CDR3 DNA: TGTGCCAGCAGTTCCCGGGACAGGGGGTACTATGGCTACACCTTC. Its protein product is CASSSRDRGYYGYTF.

V usage is TRBV18 and J usage is TRBJ1-1; D unresolved. Germline V lookup: CDR1 KGHSH, CDR2 LQKENI. The ends were cut back, 3 bases at V and 0 bases at J, with 11 bases in the middle. CDR3 size: 15 residues. CDR3 DNA sequence: TGTGCCAGCTCACCCAGACATGGATTGAACACTGAAGCTTTCTTT. Its translation: CASSPRHGLNTEAFF.

The genes are TRBV19 and TRBJ2-5; possible D gene TRBD1, 6 bases. V shed 6 bases and J shed 5 bases, with 13 bases lying between them. CDR1 and CDR2 from the germline V gene are LNHDA and SQIVND (reference sequence). This CDR3 is 13 amino acids long. The CDR3: CASSRGFGETQYF. The DNA for the CDR3 is TGTGCCAGTAGCAGGGGATTTGGGGAGACCCAGTACTTC.

The V gene is TRBV27, the J gene TRBJ2-3; maybe TRBD2 (7 bases). Per the germline V gene, CDR1 is MNHEY and CDR2 is SMNVEV (reference sequence). This CDR3 is 16 amino acids long. V lost 2 bases to trimming and J lost 3 bases, with 15 bases between them. The CDR3 sequence: CASSLLGGGGTDTQYF. The CDR3 bases are TGTGCCAGCAGTTTACTAGGGGGAGGGGGAACAGATACGCAGTATTTT.

The chain couples TRBV6-1 to TRBJ2-7, with TRBD2 matching over 8 bases. Germline V lookup: CDR1 MNHNS, CDR2 SASEGT. The CDR3 totals 15 residues. Trimming cost V 4 bases and J 0 bases; bases outside gene matches: 5. CDR3: CASSVSSGNSYEQYF. DNA for the CDR3: TGTGCCAGCAGTGTTAGTAGCGGGAACTCCTACGAGCAGTACTTC.